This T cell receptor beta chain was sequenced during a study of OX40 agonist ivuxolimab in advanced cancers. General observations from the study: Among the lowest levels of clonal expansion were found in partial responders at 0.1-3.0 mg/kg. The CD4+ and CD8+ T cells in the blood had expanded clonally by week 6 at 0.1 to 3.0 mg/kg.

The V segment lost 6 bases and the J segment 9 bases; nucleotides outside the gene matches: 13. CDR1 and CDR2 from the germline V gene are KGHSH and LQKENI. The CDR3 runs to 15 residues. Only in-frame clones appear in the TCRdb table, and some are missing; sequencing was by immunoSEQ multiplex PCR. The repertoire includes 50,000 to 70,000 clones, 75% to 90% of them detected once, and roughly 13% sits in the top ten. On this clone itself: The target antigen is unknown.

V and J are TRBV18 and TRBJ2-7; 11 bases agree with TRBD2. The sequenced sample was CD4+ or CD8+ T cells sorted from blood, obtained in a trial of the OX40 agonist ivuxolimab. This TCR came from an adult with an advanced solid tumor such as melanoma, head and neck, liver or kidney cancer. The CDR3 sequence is CASSPGTSGTSVQYF. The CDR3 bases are TGTGCCAGCTCGCCGGGGACTAGCGGAACTTCGGTGCAGTACTTC.